These 2 T cell receptor beta chains came from one sample sequenced in a study of blood T cell repertoires in COVID-19. Assay used: immunoSEQ multiplex PCR; TCRdb lists only in-frame clones, some missing. The sample has fewer than 250,000 clones, roughly 88% seen once; the top ten hold about 15%. The specimen was PBMCs or T cells enriched from blood (not recorded which). These receptors were collected from a woman in her forties or fifties with acute COVID-19.

This sequence joins TRBV28 and TRBJ1-2; no definite D call. CDR3 length: 12 amino acids. Germline CDR1 MDHEN, CDR2 SYDVKM. With 8 bases removed from V and 5 bases from J, the gap between germline ends came to 12 bases. This chain's CDR3 is CASGPLWYGYTF. The CDR3 DNA reads as TGTGCCAGCGGGCCACTTTGGTATGGCTACACCTTC.

This clone was recorded a few times. The CDR3 reads CASSLVAPGILAGENTGELFF. CDR3 nucleotides: TGTGCCAGCAGCTTAGTAGCGCCAGGAATCCTAGCGGGGGAGAACACCGGGGAGCTGTTTTTT. V is TRBV13 and J is TRBJ2-2, with 10 nucleotides matching TRBD2. V was pared by 1 base and J by 1 base, with 15 bases of the junction left unmatched. This CDR3 is built from 21 residues. CDR1 and CDR2 from the germline V gene are PRHDT and FYEKMQ (reference sequence).